A single sample gave rise to the 20 T cell receptor beta chains below, sequenced in a study of blood T cells in healthy people across ages. The second PCR ran roughly 6 to 11 cycles with a sample-barcoded 5' primer and J-beta primers. A single record per CDR3 protein comes from TCRdb applying MiXCR to the 5' RACE reads. The data hold 780,000 or so distinct CDR3 sequences, with approximately 53% observed a single time. Sequenced material: blood. Source of these receptors: a man aged 80 or over in good health.

This chain connects TRBV28 to TRBJ2-5; 12 bases match TRBD2. The better agreement between TRBJ2-7 and the DNA end casts doubt on the J call. CDR1 is MDHEN and CDR2 is SYDVKM in the germline V gene. The CDR3 totals 15 residues. DNA for the CDR3: TGTGCCAGCAGACCTCCGACTAGCGGGAGCTACGAGCAGTACTTC. As protein: CASRPPTSGSYEQYF.

The rearrangement joins TRBV20-1 to TRBJ2-7; no clear D. The CDR3 is 16 amino acids. Per germline, CDR1 DFQATT and CDR2 SNEGSKA (reference sequence). The V and J ends lost 0 bases and 2 bases respectively, with 17 bases between them. CDR3 in amino acids: CSARDPSASPPYEQYF. CDR3 DNA: TGCAGTGCTAGAGATCCCTCGGCCTCTCCCCCCTACGAGCAGTACTTC.

This chain connects TRBV27 to TRBJ1-1; 8 bases are shared with TRBD1. Looked up from germline, CDR1 is MNHEY and CDR2 is SMNVEV (reference sequence). The CDR3 loop spans 14 amino acids. V shed 7 bases and J 4 bases; nucleotides not matched to a gene: 8. CDR3 in amino acids: CASNRDRSPTEAFF. Here the CDR3 DNA reads TGTGCCAGCAACCGGGACAGGTCCCCCACTGAAGCTTTCTTT.

This chain uses TRBV20-1 with TRBJ2-7; perhaps TRBD2 as D (7 bases). V lost 4 bases and J lost 4, with 17 bases in between. There are 14 residues in the CDR3. Germline CDR1 is DFQATT and CDR2 is SNEGSKA (reference sequence). The CDR3 bases are TGCAGTGCTAATGTTGCGGGGGACAATTACGAGCAGTACTTC. Translated: CSANVAGDNYEQYF.

This clonotype was seen once. The chain links TRBV29-1 to TRBJ2-1; D unresolved. V dropped 0 bases and J dropped 7 bases, with 7 bases sitting between them. CDR3 length equals 12 residues. CDR1 SQVTM and CDR2 ANQGSEA come from the germline V gene. The CDR3 reads CSVEELTNEQFF. The CDR3 coding sequence is TGCAGCGTTGAAGAACTAACTAATGAGCAGTTCTTC.

This chain connects TRBV2 to TRBJ2-7; TRBD2 matches at 13 bases. The CDR3 totals 16 residues. Per the germline V gene, CDR1 is SNHLY and CDR2 is FYNNEI. Trimming took 6 bases from V and 6 from J; bases not matched to a gene: 11. The DNA for the CDR3 is TGTGCCAGCAGAGCCTATGGGACTAGCGGGACGAGCGAGCAGTACTTC. Amino acids: CASRAYGTSGTSEQYF.

J is TRBJ2-5 and V is TRBV12-3 or TRBV12-4; weak D call: TRBD1 (6 bases). The J call may be incorrect, as the DNA end agrees better with TRBJ2-7. The CDR3 spans 13 residues. CDR3 bases: TGTGCCAGCAGTTTAGGGACAGAGGCCGAGCAGTACTTC. Translated: CASSLGTEAEQYF.

The chain couples TRBV20-1 to TRBJ2-7; no firm D call. Per the germline V gene, CDR1 is DFQATT and CDR2 is SNEGSKA (reference sequence). The CDR3 loop spans 11 amino acids. V gave up 4 bases and J gave up 3 bases, with 7 bases separating them. This chain's CDR3 is CSANTVYEQYF. CDR3 sequence (DNA): TGCAGTGCTAATACGGTCTACGAGCAGTACTTC.

This clonotype was recorded a few times. The V gene is TRBV13, the J gene TRBJ2-7, with 8 bases aligning to TRBD1. With 6 bases clipped from V and 5 bases from J, the junction kept 12 bases outside the gene matches. There are 15 residues in the CDR3. The germline CDR1 and CDR2 sequences are PRHDT and FYEKMQ (reference sequence). CDR3: CASSDDGTGPDEQYF. For the CDR3, the DNA is TGTGCCAGCAGTGACGACGGGACAGGCCCAGACGAGCAGTACTTC.

The sample holds a few counts of this clonotype. This chain links TRBV6-1 with TRBJ2-3; D not resolved. V was cut by 2 bases and J by 2 bases, with 11 bases left in between. CDR3 length: 15 residues. CDR1 and CDR2 from the germline V gene are MNHNS and SASEGT. The chain's CDR3 is CASSENLRVTDTQYF. The CDR3 region has the DNA TGTGCCAGCAGTGAAAATTTAAGGGTCACAGATACGCAGTATTTT.

The sample holds a few counts of this clonotype. V gene TRBV7-9 combines with J gene TRBJ2-4, with D uncertain. Trimming took off 5 bases at V and 0 bases at J, with 14 bases between the two ends. The CDR3 covers 16 residues. Per the germline V gene, CDR1 is SEHNR and CDR2 is FQNEAQ (reference sequence). CDR3 sequence: CASSLDAALAKNIQYF. The CDR3 coding sequence is TGTGCCAGCAGCCTTGATGCAGCTTTAGCCAAAAACATTCAGTACTTC.

This clonotype was picked up a small number of times. J is TRBJ1-4 and V is TRBV3-1; D call uncertain. Looked up from germline, CDR1 is LGHDT and CDR2 is YNNKEL (reference sequence). The V gene lost 1 base and the J gene lost 4 bases, with 7 bases spanning the gap. The length of the CDR3 is 14 residues. In DNA form, the CDR3 reads TGTGCCAGCAGCCAAGGAACAGATAATGAAAAACTGTTTTTT. Its protein is CASSQGTDNEKLFF. The whole variable domain, remainder taken from reference TRBV3-1 and TRBJ1-4, is DTAVSQTPKYLVTQMGNDKSIKCEQNLGHDTMYWYKQDSKKFLKIMFSYNNKELIINETVPNRFSPKSPDKAHLNLHINSLELGDSAVYFCASSQGTDNEKLFFGSGTQLSVL.

The CDR3 is CASRNSIGSGSEQYF. The DNA of the CDR3 is TGTGCCAGCAGAAATAGCATAGGCTCAGGGTCCGAGCAGTACTTC. This chain links TRBV28 with TRBJ2-7; TRBD1 is a possible D gene (5 bases). V dropped 6 bases and J dropped 6 bases, with 21 bases sitting between them. The CDR3 runs 15 residues. Germline V gene sequence: CDR1 MDHEN, CDR2 SYDVKM.

This sequence joins TRBV6-6 and TRBJ2-7; 12 bases are shared with TRBD2. The V gene's germline CDR1 is MNHNY and CDR2 SVGAGI (reference sequence). The J segment lost 2 bases and the V segment lost 6 bases, leaving 8 bases of the junction unmatched. This CDR3 comprises 16 residues. The CDR3 loop reads CASSWTSGAVTYEQYF. The CDR3 bases are TGTGCCAGCAGCTGGACTAGCGGGGCTGTAACCTACGAGCAGTACTTC.

The chain employs TRBV10-3 and TRBJ1-6, with TRBD1 identical over 8 bases. J gave up 5 bases and V 6 bases, and 6 bases lay outside the gene matches. The V gene's germline CDR1 is ENHRY and CDR2 SYGVKD. The CDR3 is made up of 15 amino acids. The CDR3 reads CAISNGQGDNSPLHF. The DNA for the CDR3 is TGTGCCATCAGCAACGGACAGGGTGATAATTCACCCCTCCACTTT.

The chain joins TRBV3-1 to TRBJ2-1; D gene ambiguous. V dropped 3 bases and J dropped 5 bases, with 14 bases sitting between them. The CDR3 sequence is 15 residues long. Germline V gene lookup returns CDR1 LGHDT and CDR2 YNNKEL (reference sequence). The CDR3 DNA is TGTGCCAGCAGCCATGATGTGGCTGGGGACAATGAGCAGTTCTTC. Protein sequence: CASSHDVAGDNEQFF.

In its sample, this clonotype was seen a few times. The chain's CDR3 is CASSLGFDTAGREQYF. As DNA, the CDR3 is TGCGCCAGCAGCTTGGGCTTCGATACAGCGGGAAGGGAGCAGTACTTC. The rearrangement links TRBV5-1 to TRBJ2-7; TRBD2 agrees at 7 bases. V lost 0 bases, J lost 7 bases, and 13 bases stayed unmatched. Germline CDR1 is SGHRS and CDR2 is YFSETQ. CDR3 length: 16 amino acids.

V usage is TRBV5-1 and J usage is TRBJ2-3; D might be TRBD1 or TRBD2, each matching 5 bases. This CDR3 comprises 15 residues. Germline V gene data show CDR1 as SGHRS and CDR2 as YFSETQ. V shed 3 bases and J shed 14 bases, with 25 bases lying between them. CDR3 DNA: TGCGCCAGCAGCTCCTGGCGAGAGGGGCACAGATACGCGTATTTT. Translating gives CASSSWREGHRYAYF. Variable domain in full (rest from reference TRBV5-1 and TRBJ2-3): KAGVTQTPRYLIKTRGQQVTLSCSPISGHRSVSWYQQTPGQGLQFLFEYFSETQRNKGNFPGRFSGRQFSNSRSEMNVSTLELGDSALYLCASSSWREGHRYAYFGPGTRLTVL.

This clonotype was seen many times. The chain uses TRBV20-1 and TRBJ2-3, with D perhaps matching TRBD2 (6 bases). The CDR3 sequence is 13 residues long. Trimming shortened V by 6 bases and J by 1 base, and 11 bases separated the two germline ends. Germline V lookup: CDR1 DFQATT, CDR2 SNEGSKA (reference sequence). CDR3 loop: CSAPLAGTDTQYF. CDR3 in DNA: TGCAGTGCCCCTTTAGCGGGCACAGATACGCAGTATTTT.

This clonotype was counted between two and nine times. The chain carries TRBV15 and TRBJ1-2, with 8 bases matching TRBD1. This CDR3 is 15 amino acids long. The V segment lost 0 bases and the J segment 6 bases; nucleotides outside the gene matches: 6. Germline-derived CDR1 and CDR2 are LNHNV and YYDKDF (reference sequence). The CDR3 sequence: CATSREPRGQDGYTF. The CDR3 DNA reads as TGTGCCACCAGCAGAGAACCCAGGGGGCAAGATGGCTACACCTTC. The full variable domain, with the rest looked up from reference TRBV15 and TRBJ1-2, is DAMVIQNPRYQVTQFGKPVTLSCSQTLNHNVMYWYQQKSSQAPKLLFHYYDKDFNNEADTPDNFQSRRPNTSFCFLDIRSPGLGDTAMYLCATSREPRGQDGYTFGSGTRLTVV.